This entry lists 32 T cell receptor beta chains sequenced from one sample in a study of blood T cell repertoires in COVID-19. The protocol was immunoSEQ multiplex PCR, while the TCRdb copy is restricted to in-frame clones and leaves out a portion. The table records about 100,000 clones, 80% to 90% of them present only once. What was sequenced was peripheral blood. The origin of the receptors is a human donor in a cohort sampled during active COVID-19.

The rearrangement links TRBV5-1 to TRBJ2-7; the match to TRBD1 covers 9 bases. J was trimmed by 7 bases and V by 2 bases; bases with no gene match: 10. CDR3 size: 15 residues. The germline V gene encodes CDR1 SGHRS and CDR2 YFSETQ. CDR3 sequence: CASSFRDRELREQYF. The CDR3 region has the DNA TGCGCCAGCAGCTTCAGGGACAGGGAACTTCGGGAGCAGTACTTC.

The chain uses TRBV6-6 and TRBJ1-5; tentative D call: TRBD1 (5 bases). There are 15 residues in the CDR3. Trimming removed 7 bases at V and 3 bases at J, with 16 bases between. The V gene's germline CDR1 is MNHNY and CDR2 SVGAGI (reference sequence). The CDR3 DNA sequence: TGTGCCAGCACCCCCCACGGGGGTAACAATCAGCCCCAGCATTTT. Amino acids: CASTPHGGNNQPQHF.

The chain links TRBV7-9 to TRBJ2-1; 13 nucleotides align to TRBD2. The CDR3 length is 17 residues. Germline trimming cut 5 bases from V and 0 bases from J; bases unmatched to any gene: 4. Germline V gene sequence: CDR1 SEHNR, CDR2 FQNEAQ (reference sequence). CDR3 sequence reads: CASSPRLAGGSYNEQFF. For the CDR3, the DNA is TGTGCCAGCAGCCCGAGACTAGCGGGAGGCTCCTACAATGAGCAGTTCTTC.

The chain combines TRBV19 with TRBJ2-3, with D possibly TRBD2 on 5 matching bases. CDR3 length: 16 residues. The V gene's germline CDR1 is LNHDA and CDR2 SQIVND (reference sequence). The V end was cut by 2 bases, the J end by 1 base, with 13 bases between. CDR3 protein: CASSIIRGRGTDTQYF. The CDR3 nucleotides read TGTGCCAGTAGTATAATCCGCGGGCGGGGCACAGATACGCAGTATTTT. Full variable domain (outside the CDR3, taken from reference TRBV19 and TRBJ2-3): DGGITQSPKYLFRKEGQNVTLSCEQNLNHDAMYWYRQDPGQGLRLIYYSQIVNDFQKGDIAEGYSVSREKKESFPLTVTSAQKNPTAFYLCASSIIRGRGTDTQYFGPGTRLTVL.

This chain joins TRBV2 and TRBJ2-7; the D is unclear. Trimming stripped 8 bases from V and 7 bases from J, with 21 bases between. Germline loops: CDR1 SNHLY, CDR2 FYNNEI. The CDR3 runs 14 residues. For the CDR3, the DNA is TGTGCCAGCCAGCTAGGCCCTATGAGTGGAGAGCAGTACTTC. This encodes CASQLGPMSGEQYF. Drawing the rest from reference TRBV2 and TRBJ2-7, the complete variable domain is EPEVTQTPSHQVTQMGQEVILRCVPISNHLYFYWYRQILGQKVEFLVSFYNNEISEKSEIFDDQFSVERPDGSNFTLKIRSTKLEDSAMYFCASQLGPMSGEQYFGPGTRLTVT.

The V and J genes are TRBV7-9 and TRBJ2-7, with 10 bases fitting TRBD2. Germline V gives CDR1 SEHNR, CDR2 FQNEAQ (reference sequence). V trimming: 3 bases; J trimming: 5 bases; junction bases outside the gene matches: 10. CDR3 size: 16 residues. The CDR3 sequence: CASSFLLAGALHEQYF. The CDR3 DNA reads as TGTGCCAGCAGCTTTCTCCTAGCGGGAGCTCTCCACGAGCAGTACTTC. The variable domain in full, with the rest retrieved from reference TRBV7-9 and TRBJ2-7, is DTGVSQNPRHKITKRGQNVTFRCDPISEHNRLYWYRQTLGQGPEFLTYFQNEAQLEKSRLLSDRFSAERPKGSFSTLEIQRTEQGDSAMYLCASSFLLAGALHEQYFGPGTRLTVT.

The chain uses TRBV6-1 and TRBJ1-1; tentatively, D is TRBD1 (5 bases). The germline gives CDR1 MNHNS, CDR2 SASEGT. V lost 1 base, J lost 4 bases, and 13 bases lay in between. The CDR3 has 15 residues. The chain's CDR3 is CASSEEWAGRTEAFF. The CDR3 DNA follows: TGTGCCAGCAGTGAAGAATGGGCGGGGCGCACTGAAGCTTTCTTT.

For the CDR3, the DNA is TGTGCCAGCAGCTTAAATTCATCACCGGGCACCGGGGAGCTGTTTTTT. The encoded protein is CASSLNSSPGTGELFF. This chain connects TRBV7-7 to TRBJ2-2, with unresolved D. CDR1 and CDR2 from the germline V gene are SSHAT and FNYEAQ (reference sequence). The CDR3 covers 16 residues. V dropped 2 bases and J dropped 4 bases, with 14 bases sitting between them.

This chain links TRBV18 with TRBJ1-2; possibly TRBD1 for D (6 bases). Germline V gene sequence: CDR1 KGHSH, CDR2 LQKENI. V gave up 3 bases and J gave up 2 bases, with 16 bases separating them. This CDR3 comprises 16 residues. CDR3 amino acids: CASSPSTQGWNYGYTF. CDR3 sequence (DNA): TGTGCCAGCTCACCCTCTACACAGGGTTGGAACTATGGCTACACCTTC.

This rearrangement joins TRBV9 to TRBJ2-1; D not certain. This CDR3 is 15 amino acids long. Germline loops: CDR1 SGDLS, CDR2 YYNGEE. V dropped 0 bases and J dropped 7 bases, with 14 bases sitting between them. CDR3 bases: TGTGCCAGCAGCGTAGGACTCCCGTCTCCAAATGAGCAGTTCTTC. It encodes CASSVGLPSPNEQFF.

The chain carries TRBV6-5 and TRBJ1-2; D gene ambiguous. CDR3 length: 14 amino acids. The germline V and J ends were trimmed by 7 bases and 4 bases, with 16 bases remaining between them. CDR1 MNHEY and CDR2 SVGAGI come from the germline V gene. CDR3 sequence: CASKSGRASYGYTF. The CDR3 bases are TGTGCCAGCAAAAGCGGGAGGGCCTCCTATGGCTACACCTTC.

This clone has just a few counts. The J gene is TRBJ2-7, the V gene TRBV28, with TRBD1 identical over 7 bases. The CDR3 loop spans 19 amino acids. Trimming removed 3 bases from V and 2 bases from J; junction bases left unmatched: 19. Germline lookup yields CDR1 MDHEN and CDR2 SYDVKM. The CDR3 is CASSFLRGRSREKAYEQYF. In nucleotides, the CDR3 is TGTGCCAGCAGTTTTTTGAGGGGGCGCAGCCGCGAGAAAGCCTACGAGCAGTACTTC.

The V gene is TRBV5-1, the J gene TRBJ2-5; unclear D gene. The CDR3 runs 13 residues. The V gene lost 0 bases and the J gene lost 4 bases, with 7 bases spanning the gap. The germline CDR1 and CDR2 sequences are SGHRS and YFSETQ. DNA for the CDR3: TGCGCCAGCAGCTTGGGTCCCGGAGAGACCCAGTACTTC. It yields the protein CASSLGPGETQYF.

V and J are TRBV7-8 and TRBJ2-3; 13 nucleotides match TRBD2. After removal of 3 bases from V and 4 bases from J, the junction contained 7 bases not matched to a gene. CDR3 length: 17 amino acids. Germline-derived CDR1 and CDR2 are SGHVS and FQNEAQ. Written as DNA, the CDR3 is TGTGCCAGCAGCTTTAAAGGACTAGCGGGAGACGCAGATACGCAGTATTTT. As protein: CASSFKGLAGDADTQYF. Together with reference TRBV7-8 and TRBJ2-3, the CDR3 gives the full variable domain: GAGVSQSPRYKVAKRGQDVALRCDPISGHVSLFWYQQALGQGPEFLTYFQNEAQLDKSGLPSDRFFAERPEGSVSTLKIQRTQQEDSAVYLCASSFKGLAGDADTQYFGPGTRLTVL.

A single count supports this clone. The gene calls are TRBV6-2 or TRBV6-3 and TRBJ2-5; 8 bases agree with TRBD2. The V and J ends lost 5 bases and 5 bases, in that order; junction bases with no gene match: 13. This CDR3 spans 16 amino acids. Germline V gene lookup returns CDR1 MNHEY and CDR2 SVGEGT. In DNA form, the CDR3 reads TGTGCCAGCAGTCCAGCGGGAGCCGGGAGCTACGAGACCCAGTACTTC. Translated, it gives CASSPAGAGSYETQYF.

The chain employs TRBV7-8 and TRBJ2-1; 10 bases are a match to TRBD2. V shed 5 bases and J 4 bases; nucleotides not matched to a gene: 5. CDR1 is SGHVS, CDR2 FQNEAQ, per germline. This CDR3 spans 15 amino acids. This CDR3 reads CASSRAGGPYNEQFF. The CDR3 DNA follows: TGTGCCAGCAGCCGAGCGGGAGGGCCGTACAATGAGCAGTTCTTC. The full variable domain, in which reference TRBV7-8 and TRBJ2-1 provide the parts outside the CDR3, is GAGVSQSPRYKVAKRGQDVALRCDPISGHVSLFWYQQALGQGPEFLTYFQNEAQLDKSGLPSDRFFAERPEGSVSTLKIQRTQQEDSAVYLCASSRAGGPYNEQFFGPGTRLTVL.

This clone has only one observation. This chain joins TRBV2 and TRBJ2-1, with a weak D call TRBD2 (5 bases). Germline loops: CDR1 SNHLY, CDR2 FYNNEI. This CDR3 comprises 14 residues. Trimming pared 2 bases from V and 9 bases from J, leaving 14 bases between. The chain's CDR3 is CASSETSWGSEQFF. CDR3 DNA: TGTGCCAGCAGTGAAACTAGTTGGGGTAGTGAGCAGTTCTTC. The full variable domain, its missing parts supplied by reference TRBV2 and TRBJ2-1, is EPEVTQTPSHQVTQMGQEVILRCVPISNHLYFYWYRQILGQKVEFLVSFYNNEISEKSEIFDDQFSVERPDGSNFTLKIRSTKLEDSAMYFCASSETSWGSEQFFGPGTRLTVL.

Comment on this clone: The sample carries other DNA sequences with the same CDR3. The chain carries TRBV12-3 or TRBV12-4 and TRBJ2-7; the D is unclear. This CDR3 is 11 amino acids long. The germline V and J ends were trimmed by 5 bases and 1 base, with 3 bases remaining between them. This CDR3 is CASSPSYEQYF. CDR3 coding DNA: TGTGCCAGCAGTCCATCCTACGAGCAGTACTTC.

The chain carries TRBV4-2 and TRBJ1-1; the match to TRBD1 covers 8 bases. V was pared by 1 base and J by 4 bases, with 11 bases of the junction left unmatched. Germline lookup yields CDR1 LGHNA and CDR2 YNFKEQ. The CDR3 sequence is 17 residues long. CDR3: CASSQVGQGAWGTEAFF. DNA of the CDR3: TGTGCCAGCAGCCAAGTGGGGCAGGGGGCATGGGGCACTGAAGCTTTCTTT.

This rearrangement joins TRBV6-4 to TRBJ1-3, with D hard to call. V gave up 2 bases and J gave up 3 bases, with 5 bases separating them. This CDR3 has 13 residues. CDR1 and CDR2 (germline): MRHNA, SNTAGT. CDR3 sequence: CASSDSIGNTIYF. In nucleotides, the CDR3 is TGTGCCAGCAGTGACAGCATTGGAAACACCATATATTTT.

The rearrangement uses TRBV18 and TRBJ2-5, with D possibly being TRBD1 (5 bases). The V and J ends lost 3 bases and 7 bases respectively, with 18 bases between them. The germline CDR1 and CDR2 sequences are KGHSH and LQKENI. The CDR3 is 15 amino acids. CDR3 in DNA: TGTGCCAGCTCACCCAAACCGGACAACCAGGGGACCCAGTACTTC. The encoded protein is CASSPKPDNQGTQYF.

The gene calls are TRBV7-8 and TRBJ2-7, with TRBD2 identical over 7 bases. Germline CDR1 reads SGHVS; CDR2 reads FQNEAQ. V dropped 1 base and J dropped 2; count of bases not matched to a gene: 8. The CDR3 covers 16 residues. The CDR3 here is CASSLESRDYPYEQYF. Here the CDR3 DNA reads TGTGCCAGCAGCTTAGAGTCCCGGGACTACCCCTACGAGCAGTACTTC.

The genes are TRBV27 and TRBJ2-7; TRBD1 agrees at 9 bases. V shed 6 bases and J 4 bases; nucleotides not matched to a gene: 4. CDR1 and CDR2 from the germline V gene are MNHEY and SMNVEV (reference sequence). The CDR3 sequence is 13 residues long. The chain's CDR3 is CASSQDRGYEQYF. The CDR3 nucleotides are TGTGCCAGCAGCCAAGACAGGGGGTACGAGCAGTACTTC.

The chain joins TRBV6-5 to TRBJ2-7, with a weak D call TRBD2 (7 bases). CDR3 length: 16 amino acids. Trimming shortened V by 2 bases and J by 2 bases, and 16 bases separated the two germline ends. Germline V lookup: CDR1 MNHEY, CDR2 SVGAGI. The CDR3 reads CASSYRQGRGPYEQYF. The DNA of the CDR3 is TGTGCCAGCAGTTACCGGCAGGGGAGGGGCCCCTACGAGCAGTACTTC.

V is TRBV13 and J is TRBJ2-3, with 12 bases identical to TRBD2. V lost 4 bases to trimming and J lost 5 bases; unmatched junction nucleotides: 4. The CDR3 loop spans 15 amino acids. Germline loops: CDR1 PRHDT, CDR2 FYEKMQ (reference sequence). The CDR3 sequence: CASSWTSGTGDTQYF. CDR3 DNA sequence: TGTGCCAGCAGCTGGACTAGCGGGACTGGAGATACGCAGTATTTT.

V and J are TRBV23-1 and TRBJ2-3; D may be TRBD2 (6 bases). TRBV23-1 is given ORF status, its function remaining uncertain. V was shortened by 6 bases and J by 10 bases, with 20 bases between the two germline ends. This CDR3 has 14 residues. The CDR3 nucleotides read TGCGCCAGCAGCTACATCCCGGGACTCCCGGCGCAGTATTTT. Protein sequence: CASSYIPGLPAQYF.

The chain has TRBV5-4 and TRBJ2-3, with TRBD1 matching 10 bases. The CDR3 has 14 residues. CDR1 is SGHNT and CDR2 is YYREEE in the germline V gene (reference sequence). With 4 bases clipped from V and 4 bases from J, the junction kept 3 bases outside the gene matches. Here the CDR3 reads CASSGTGAADTQYF. DNA of the CDR3: TGTGCCAGCAGCGGGACAGGGGCAGCAGATACGCAGTATTTT. The full variable domain, in which reference TRBV5-4 and TRBJ2-3 provide the parts outside the CDR3, is ETGVTQSPTHLIKTRGQQVTLRCSSQSGHNTVSWYQQALGQGPQFIFQYYREEENGRGNFPPRFSGLQFPNYSSELNVNALELDDSALYLCASSGTGAADTQYFGPGTRLTVL.

This chain joins TRBV6-1 and TRBJ1-2; D is possibly TRBD1 (5 bases). There are 12 residues in the CDR3. With 3 bases removed from V and 8 bases from J, the gap between germline ends came to 10 bases. Germline V lookup: CDR1 MNHNS, CDR2 SASEGT. The CDR3 protein is CASSDRQFGYTF. CDR3 bases: TGTGCCAGCAGTGACAGACAGTTCGGCTACACCTTC.

This chain links TRBV28 with TRBJ1-5, with 10 bases matching TRBD1. Germline CDR1 and CDR2: MDHEN and SYDVKM. Trimming removed 5 bases from V and 6 bases from J; junction bases left unmatched: 4. CDR3 size: 14 residues. CDR3 nucleotides: TGTGCCAGCAGTCCAGGGACAGGGGTTCAGCCCCAGCATTTT. Residues: CASSPGTGVQPQHF.

The V call is TRBV2, the J call TRBJ2-1; tentatively, D is TRBD1 (6 bases). Germline CDR1 SNHLY, CDR2 FYNNEI. The CDR3 sequence is 15 residues long. Trimming removed 5 bases from V and 0 bases from J, with 11 bases in between. The CDR3 DNA follows: TGTGCCAGCAGTTTGGACAGCCGCTCCTACAATGAGCAGTTCTTC. This gives the protein CASSLDSRSYNEQFF.

The chain is built from TRBV7-2 and TRBJ1-3, with D perhaps matching TRBD1 (5 bases). The germline V gene has CDR1 SGHTA and CDR2 FQGNSA. V was trimmed by 2 bases and J by 0 bases, leaving 14 bases between them. The CDR3 runs 17 residues. This CDR3 reads CASSLLSGGSSGNTIYF. CDR3 nucleotides: TGTGCCAGCAGCTTATTATCCGGGGGGAGCTCTGGAAACACCATATATTTT.

The chain is built from TRBV27 and TRBJ2-5; 7 bases line up with TRBD2. This CDR3 comprises 16 residues. The trim removed 5 bases at V and 3 bases at J, leaving 12 bases unmatched. Looked up from germline, CDR1 is MNHEY and CDR2 is SMNVEV (reference sequence). The DNA of the CDR3 is TGTGCCAGCAGTCCAACAACTCTAGCGGCCAAAGAGACCCAGTACTTC. It is translated as CASSPTTLAAKETQYF.